The 11 T cell receptor beta chains below were found in one sample sequenced in a study of shared clonotypes between healthy human individuals. Generated by immunoSEQ multiplex PCR, the TCRdb table keeps only in-frame clones and is missing some. The sample lists 950,000 to 1,200,000 clones, 70% to 80% occurring once. Sequences were obtained from memory CD4+ T cells from PBMCs. Regarding subset: CD45RA-negative fraction. Receptor source: a man aged 18-30 years in good health. Some clones in this sample may be carry-over from other donors' samples.

This rearrangement joins TRBV5-4 to TRBJ2-7, with 7 bases aligning to TRBD1. The CDR3 runs to 14 residues. With 4 bases clipped from V and 1 base from J, the junction kept 5 bases outside the gene matches. Germline CDR1 reads SGHNT; CDR2 reads YYREEE (reference sequence). This CDR3 reads CASSEGDRSYEQYF. CDR3 bases: TGTGCCAGCAGCGAGGGGGACAGATCCTACGAGCAGTACTTC. The full variable domain, in which reference TRBV5-4 and TRBJ2-7 provide the parts outside the CDR3, is ETGVTQSPTHLIKTRGQQVTLRCSSQSGHNTVSWYQQALGQGPQFIFQYYREEENGRGNFPPRFSGLQFPNYSSELNVNALELDDSALYLCASSEGDRSYEQYFGPGTRLTVT.

The J gene is TRBJ2-7, the V gene TRBV11-3; D is ambiguous. V was clipped by 2 bases and J by 0 bases, with 5 bases between them. Germline CDR1 is SGHNT and CDR2 is YENEEA. CDR3 length equals 13 residues. The CDR3 reads CASSLSDSYEQYF. CDR3 in DNA: TGTGCCAGCAGCTTAAGTGACTCCTACGAGCAGTACTTC. The full variable domain, with the rest looked up from reference TRBV11-3 and TRBJ2-7, is EAGVVQSPRYKIIEKKQPVAFWCNPISGHNTLYWYLQNLGQGPELLIRYENEEAVDDSQLPKDRFSAERLKGVDSTLKIQPAELGDSAVYLCASSLSDSYEQYFGPGTRLTVT.

A single count supports this clone. The chain links TRBV19 to TRBJ1-5; TRBD1 matches 8 bases. Germline V gives CDR1 LNHDA, CDR2 SQIVND (reference sequence). V shed 4 bases, J shed 3 bases, and the junction held 8 bases outside the gene matches. The CDR3 sequence is 16 residues long. CDR3 DNA sequence: TGTGCCAGTAGTACGCGGACAGGGACGTCCAATCAGCCCCAGCATTTT. This gives the protein CASSTRTGTSNQPQHF.

V and J are TRBV19 and TRBJ1-2; no clear D. The CDR3 consists of 14 residues. Trimming took 6 bases from V and 4 from J, leaving 15 bases between them. The V gene's germline CDR1 is LNHDA and CDR2 SQIVND (reference sequence). The CDR3 nucleotides read TGTGCCAGTAGGACCGGAGGAGCTGGCTATGGCTACACCTTC. This encodes CASRTGGAGYGYTF.

This clone was detected only once. The rearrangement links TRBV5-1 to TRBJ2-5, with 11 nucleotides matching TRBD1. V was clipped by 2 bases and J by 4 bases; unmatched bases: 10. This CDR3 spans 17 amino acids. Germline V gene sequence: CDR1 SGHRS, CDR2 YFSETQ. Here the CDR3 reads CASSFGARGTGGETQYF. DNA of the CDR3: TGCGCCAGCAGCTTCGGGGCCCGGGGGACAGGGGGAGAGACCCAGTACTTC.

The chain links TRBV7-9 to TRBJ1-1; possible D gene TRBD1, 6 bases. The length of the CDR3 is 15 residues. Trimming removed 0 bases at V and 4 bases at J, with 12 bases between. CDR1 is SEHNR, CDR2 FQNEAQ, per germline (reference sequence). The CDR3 DNA reads as TGTGCCAGCAGCTTAGCGGGGGCCCTGAGCACTGAAGCTTTCTTT. Protein sequence: CASSLAGALSTEAFF.

The rearrangement links TRBV11-2 to TRBJ2-3; 10 bases agree with TRBD2. CDR3 length: 19 amino acids. V shed 1 base and J 0 bases; nucleotides not matched to a gene: 10. CDR1 and CDR2 (germline): SGHAT, FQNNGV. The CDR3 spells CASSLAGASGRPSTDTQYF. The CDR3 nucleotides are TGTGCCAGCAGCTTAGCTGGGGCTAGCGGGAGACCTAGCACAGATACGCAGTATTTT.

This clone has a handful of counts. V is TRBV27 and J is TRBJ2-3; TRBD2 agrees at 11 bases. CDR3 length: 16 residues. V was pared by 3 bases and J by 2 bases, with 4 bases of the junction left unmatched. Germline-derived CDR1 and CDR2 are MNHEY and SMNVEV (reference sequence). CDR3 bases: TGTGCCAGCAGTTTGGGACTAGCGGCCAACACAGATACGCAGTATTTT. Encoded protein: CASSLGLAANTDTQYF.

This clone came up a few times. The sample contains more than one DNA sequence encoding this CDR3. The chain uses TRBV29-1 and TRBJ1-2, with a possible D match to TRBD1 (5 bases). Per germline, CDR1 SQVTM and CDR2 ANQGSEA. V was clipped by 3 bases and J by 3 bases, with 11 bases between them. CDR3 size: 13 residues. The CDR3 loop reads CSVDAGKYYGYTF. The CDR3, as DNA: TGCAGCGTTGACGCAGGGAAGTACTATGGCTACACCTTC.

The gene calls are TRBV19 and TRBJ1-5; D is uncertain. The CDR3 sequence is 17 residues long. Per germline, CDR1 LNHDA and CDR2 SQIVND (reference sequence). Trimming cost V 1 base and J 2 bases, with 15 bases left between them. CDR3 sequence: CASSIVSGRRGNQPQHF. The CDR3, as DNA: TGTGCCAGTAGTATAGTATCAGGCCGTCGAGGCAATCAGCCCCAGCATTTT.

V usage is TRBV28 and J usage is TRBJ2-5, with TRBD1 identical over 9 bases. The CDR3 contains 14 residues. Looked up from germline, CDR1 is MDHEN and CDR2 is SYDVKM. Trimming at V came to 5 bases and at J to 7 bases, leaving 8 bases not matched to a gene. CDR3 amino acids: CASSVTGGRVTQYF. The DNA for the CDR3 is TGTGCCAGCAGTGTTACAGGGGGCAGGGTGACCCAGTACTTC.